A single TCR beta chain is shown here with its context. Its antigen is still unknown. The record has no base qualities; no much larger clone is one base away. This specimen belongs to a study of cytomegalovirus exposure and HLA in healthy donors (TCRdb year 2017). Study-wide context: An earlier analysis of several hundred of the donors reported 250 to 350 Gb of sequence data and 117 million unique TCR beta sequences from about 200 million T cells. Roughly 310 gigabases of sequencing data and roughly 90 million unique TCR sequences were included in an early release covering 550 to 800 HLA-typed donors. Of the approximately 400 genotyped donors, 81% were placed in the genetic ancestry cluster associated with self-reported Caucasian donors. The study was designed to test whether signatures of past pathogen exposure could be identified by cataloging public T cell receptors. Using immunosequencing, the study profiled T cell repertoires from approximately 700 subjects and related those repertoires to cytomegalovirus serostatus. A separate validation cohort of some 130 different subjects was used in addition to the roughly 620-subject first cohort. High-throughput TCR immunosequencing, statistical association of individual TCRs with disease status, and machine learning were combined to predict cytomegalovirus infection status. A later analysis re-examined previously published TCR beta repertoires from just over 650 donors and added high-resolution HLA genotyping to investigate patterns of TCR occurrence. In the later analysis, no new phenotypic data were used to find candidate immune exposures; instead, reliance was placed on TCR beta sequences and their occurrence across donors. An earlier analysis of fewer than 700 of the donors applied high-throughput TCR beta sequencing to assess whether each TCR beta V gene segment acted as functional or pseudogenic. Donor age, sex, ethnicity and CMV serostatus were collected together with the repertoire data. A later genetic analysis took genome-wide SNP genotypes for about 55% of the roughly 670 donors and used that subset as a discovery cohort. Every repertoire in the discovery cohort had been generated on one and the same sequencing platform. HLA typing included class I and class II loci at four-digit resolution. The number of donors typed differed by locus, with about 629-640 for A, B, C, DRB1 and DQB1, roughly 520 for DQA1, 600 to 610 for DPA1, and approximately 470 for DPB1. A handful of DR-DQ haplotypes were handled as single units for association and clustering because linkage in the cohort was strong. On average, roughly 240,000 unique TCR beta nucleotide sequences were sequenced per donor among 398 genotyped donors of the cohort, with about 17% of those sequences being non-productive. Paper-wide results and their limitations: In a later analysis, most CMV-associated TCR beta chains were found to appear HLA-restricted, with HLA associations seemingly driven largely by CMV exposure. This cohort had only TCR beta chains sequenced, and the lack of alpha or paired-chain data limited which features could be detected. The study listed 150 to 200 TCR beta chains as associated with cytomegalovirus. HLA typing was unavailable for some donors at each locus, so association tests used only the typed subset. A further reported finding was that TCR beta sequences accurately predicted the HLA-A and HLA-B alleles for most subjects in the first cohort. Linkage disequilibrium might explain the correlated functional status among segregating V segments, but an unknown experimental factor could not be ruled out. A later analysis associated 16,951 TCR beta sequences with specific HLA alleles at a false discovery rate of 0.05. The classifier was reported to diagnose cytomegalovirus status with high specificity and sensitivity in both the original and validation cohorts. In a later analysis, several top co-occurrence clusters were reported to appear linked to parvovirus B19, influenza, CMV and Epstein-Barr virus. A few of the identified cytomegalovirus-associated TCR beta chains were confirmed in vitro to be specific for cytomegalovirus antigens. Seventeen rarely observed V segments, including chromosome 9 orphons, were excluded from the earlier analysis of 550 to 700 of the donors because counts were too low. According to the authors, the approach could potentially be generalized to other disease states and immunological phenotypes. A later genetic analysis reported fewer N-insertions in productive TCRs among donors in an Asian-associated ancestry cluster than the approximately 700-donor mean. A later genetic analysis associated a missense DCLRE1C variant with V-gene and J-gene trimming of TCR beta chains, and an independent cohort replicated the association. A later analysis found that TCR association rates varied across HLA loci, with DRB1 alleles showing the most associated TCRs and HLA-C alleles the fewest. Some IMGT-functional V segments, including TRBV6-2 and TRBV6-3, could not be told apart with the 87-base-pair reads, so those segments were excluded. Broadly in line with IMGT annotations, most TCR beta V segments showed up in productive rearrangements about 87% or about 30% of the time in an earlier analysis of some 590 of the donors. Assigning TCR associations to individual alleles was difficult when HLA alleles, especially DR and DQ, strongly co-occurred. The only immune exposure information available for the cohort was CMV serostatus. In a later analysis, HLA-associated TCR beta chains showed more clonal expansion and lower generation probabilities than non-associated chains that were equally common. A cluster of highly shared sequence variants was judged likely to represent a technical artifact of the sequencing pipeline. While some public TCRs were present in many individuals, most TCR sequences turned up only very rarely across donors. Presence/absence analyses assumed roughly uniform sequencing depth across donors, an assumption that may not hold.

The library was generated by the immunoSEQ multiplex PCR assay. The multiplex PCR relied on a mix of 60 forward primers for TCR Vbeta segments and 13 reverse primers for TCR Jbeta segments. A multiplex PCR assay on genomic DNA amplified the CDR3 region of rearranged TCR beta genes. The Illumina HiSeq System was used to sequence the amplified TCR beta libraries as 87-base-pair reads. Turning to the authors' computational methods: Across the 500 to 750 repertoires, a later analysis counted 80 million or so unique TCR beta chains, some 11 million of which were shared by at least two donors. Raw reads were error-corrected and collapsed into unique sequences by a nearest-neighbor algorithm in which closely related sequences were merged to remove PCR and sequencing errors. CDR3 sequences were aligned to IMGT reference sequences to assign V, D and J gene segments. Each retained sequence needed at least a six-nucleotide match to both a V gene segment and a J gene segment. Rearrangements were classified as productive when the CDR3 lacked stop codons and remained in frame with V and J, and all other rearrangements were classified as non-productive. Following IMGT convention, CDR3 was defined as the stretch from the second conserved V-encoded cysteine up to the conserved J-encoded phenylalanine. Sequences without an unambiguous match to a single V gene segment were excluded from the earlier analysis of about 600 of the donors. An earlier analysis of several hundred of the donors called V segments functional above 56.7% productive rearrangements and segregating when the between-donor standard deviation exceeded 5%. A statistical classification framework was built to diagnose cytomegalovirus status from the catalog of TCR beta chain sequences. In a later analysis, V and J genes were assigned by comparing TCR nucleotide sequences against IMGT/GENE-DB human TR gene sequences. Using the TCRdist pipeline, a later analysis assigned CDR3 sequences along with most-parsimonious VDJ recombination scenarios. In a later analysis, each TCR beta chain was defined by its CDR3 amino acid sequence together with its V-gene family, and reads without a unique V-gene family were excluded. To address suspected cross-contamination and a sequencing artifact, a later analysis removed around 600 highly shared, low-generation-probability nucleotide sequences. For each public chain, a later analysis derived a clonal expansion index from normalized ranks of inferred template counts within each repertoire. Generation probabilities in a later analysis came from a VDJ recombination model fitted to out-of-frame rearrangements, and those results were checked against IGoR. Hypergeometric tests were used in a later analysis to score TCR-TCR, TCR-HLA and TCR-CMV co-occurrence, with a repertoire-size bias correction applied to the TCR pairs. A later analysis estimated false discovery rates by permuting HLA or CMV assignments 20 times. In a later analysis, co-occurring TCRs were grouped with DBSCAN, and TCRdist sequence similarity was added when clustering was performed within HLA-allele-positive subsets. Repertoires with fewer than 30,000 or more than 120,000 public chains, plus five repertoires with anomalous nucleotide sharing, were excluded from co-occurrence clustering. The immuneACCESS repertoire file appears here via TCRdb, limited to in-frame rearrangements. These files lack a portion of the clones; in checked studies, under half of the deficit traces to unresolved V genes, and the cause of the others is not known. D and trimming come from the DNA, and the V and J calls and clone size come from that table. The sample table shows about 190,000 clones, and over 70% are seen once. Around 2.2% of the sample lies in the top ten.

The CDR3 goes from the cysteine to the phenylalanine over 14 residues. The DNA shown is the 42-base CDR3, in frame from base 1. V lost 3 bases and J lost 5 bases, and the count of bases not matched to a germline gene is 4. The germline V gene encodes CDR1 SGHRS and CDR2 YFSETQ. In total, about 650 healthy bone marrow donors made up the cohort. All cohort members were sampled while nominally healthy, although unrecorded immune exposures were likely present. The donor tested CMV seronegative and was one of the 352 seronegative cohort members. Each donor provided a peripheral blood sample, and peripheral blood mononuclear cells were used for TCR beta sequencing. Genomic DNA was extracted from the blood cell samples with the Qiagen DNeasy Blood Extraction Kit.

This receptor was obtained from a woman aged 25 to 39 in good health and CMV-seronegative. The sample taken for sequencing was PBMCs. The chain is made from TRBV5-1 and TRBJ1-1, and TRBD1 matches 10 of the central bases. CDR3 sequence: CASSSGQGGTEAFF. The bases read TGCGCCAGCAGCTCTGGACAGGGGGGGACTGAAGCTTTCTTT.